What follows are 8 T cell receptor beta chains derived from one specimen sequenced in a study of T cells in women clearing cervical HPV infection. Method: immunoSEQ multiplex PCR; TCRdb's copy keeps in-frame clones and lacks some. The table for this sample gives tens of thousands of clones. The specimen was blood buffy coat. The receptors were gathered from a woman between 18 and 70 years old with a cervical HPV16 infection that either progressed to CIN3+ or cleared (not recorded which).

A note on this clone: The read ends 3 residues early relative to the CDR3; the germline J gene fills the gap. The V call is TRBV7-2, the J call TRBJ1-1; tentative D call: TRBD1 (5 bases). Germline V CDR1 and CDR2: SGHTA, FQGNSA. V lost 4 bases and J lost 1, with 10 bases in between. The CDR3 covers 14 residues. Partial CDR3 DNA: TGTGCCAGCAGCTGGCAGGGAGCGAACACTGAA. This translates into CASSWQGANTE. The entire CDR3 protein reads CASSWQGANTEAFF.

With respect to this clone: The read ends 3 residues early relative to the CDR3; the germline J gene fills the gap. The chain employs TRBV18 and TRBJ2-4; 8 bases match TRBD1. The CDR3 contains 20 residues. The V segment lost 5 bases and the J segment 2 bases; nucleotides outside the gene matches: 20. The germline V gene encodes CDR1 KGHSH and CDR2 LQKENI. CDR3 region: CASSSPGGNRTGQPKNIQYF. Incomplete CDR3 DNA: TGTGCCAGCTCAAGTCCCGGAGGTAATCGGACAGGGCAACCCAAAAACATT.

The CDR3 bases that were read are TGTGCCAGTAGTATGGATCGGGGTGCGGGTTATGGT. It specifies CASSMDRGAGYG. The complete CDR3 reads CASSMDRGAGYGQYF. This rearrangement joins TRBV19 to TRBJ2-4, with D possibly TRBD2 on 5 matching bases. The CDR3 end lies 3 residues beyond the end of the read and is filled in from the germline J gene. This CDR3 is built from 15 residues. From germline, CDR1 is LNHDA and CDR2 SQIVND (reference sequence).

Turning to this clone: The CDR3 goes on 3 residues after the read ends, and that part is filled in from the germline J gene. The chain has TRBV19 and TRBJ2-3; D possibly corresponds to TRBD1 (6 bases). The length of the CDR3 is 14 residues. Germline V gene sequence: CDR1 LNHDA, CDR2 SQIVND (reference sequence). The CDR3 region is CASSQGIYNQPQYF. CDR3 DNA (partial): TGTGCCAGTAGTCAGGGGATCTACAATCAGCCG.

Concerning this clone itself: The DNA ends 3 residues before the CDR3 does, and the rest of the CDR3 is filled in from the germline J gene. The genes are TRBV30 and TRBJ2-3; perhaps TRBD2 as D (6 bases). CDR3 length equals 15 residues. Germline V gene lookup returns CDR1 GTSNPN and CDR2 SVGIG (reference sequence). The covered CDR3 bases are TGTGCCTGGAGTACCCGCGGGGCGATACGTCAGCCG. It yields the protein CAWSTRGAIRQP. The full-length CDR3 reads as CAWSTRGAIRQPQYF.

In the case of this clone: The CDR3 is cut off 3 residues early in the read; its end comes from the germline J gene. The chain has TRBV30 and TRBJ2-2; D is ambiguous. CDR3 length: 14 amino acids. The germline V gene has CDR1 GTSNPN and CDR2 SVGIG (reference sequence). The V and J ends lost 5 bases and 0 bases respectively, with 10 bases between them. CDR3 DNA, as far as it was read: TGTGCCTGGGGCTCGACACCGAACACCGGGGAG. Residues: CAWGSTPNTGE. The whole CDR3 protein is CAWGSTPNTGELFF.

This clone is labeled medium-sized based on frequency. The CDR3 DNA, read in part, is TGCAGCGTTGAATATAGTACGAACACTGAA. It specifies CSVEYSTNTE. In full, the CDR3 reads CSVEYSTNTEAFF. V is TRBV29-1 and J is TRBJ1-1; D not resolved. The missing CDR3 end, 3 residues past where the read stops, is filled in from the germline J gene. Between the trimmed V and J ends, which lost 2 bases and 1 base, there was a span of 8 bases. The CDR3 totals 13 residues. CDR1 SQVTM and CDR2 ANQGSEA come from the germline V gene.

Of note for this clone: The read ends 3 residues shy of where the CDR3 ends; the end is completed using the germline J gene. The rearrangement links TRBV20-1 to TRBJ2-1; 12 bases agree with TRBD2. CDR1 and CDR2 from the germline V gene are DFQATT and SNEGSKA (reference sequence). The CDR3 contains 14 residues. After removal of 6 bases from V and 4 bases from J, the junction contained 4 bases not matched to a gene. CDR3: CSARTSGAYNEQFF. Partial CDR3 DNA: TGCAGTGCGAGGACTAGCGGGGCTTACAATGAG.